The 11 T cell receptor beta chains reported below all come from one sample, sequenced in a study of blood T cell repertoires in COVID-19. Clones were sequenced by immunoSEQ multiplex PCR, and TCRdb holds only the in-frame ones, with some missing. This sample has 200,000 to 250,000 clones; more than 75% occur once, and the top ten carry around 12%. The sequenced sample consisted of peripheral blood. The receptors were sampled from an elderly man with acute or convalescent COVID-19.

The chain recombines TRBV5-1 with TRBJ2-1; D remains ambiguous. With 2 bases removed from V and 0 bases from J, the gap between germline ends came to 15 bases. The CDR3 extends over 17 amino acids. The germline gives CDR1 SGHRS, CDR2 YFSETQ. CDR3 sequence: CASSLESHASSYNEQFF. In DNA, the CDR3 is TGCGCCAGCAGCTTAGAAAGTCATGCTAGCTCCTACAATGAGCAGTTCTTC.

This chain joins TRBV7-2 and TRBJ2-5; TRBD2 matches at 9 bases. Looked up from germline, CDR1 is SGHTA and CDR2 is FQGNSA. The CDR3 contains 15 residues. V dropped 5 bases and J dropped 1; count of bases not matched to a gene: 5. The CDR3 region is CASSRGGGAQETQYF. The DNA for the CDR3 is TGTGCCAGCAGCCGTGGCGGGGGGGCCCAAGAGACCCAGTACTTC.

V usage is TRBV19 and J usage is TRBJ2-7, with D possibly TRBD1 on 6 matching bases. V was shortened by 5 bases and J by 4 bases, with 12 bases between the two germline ends. The germline gives CDR1 LNHDA, CDR2 SQIVND (reference sequence). The CDR3 contains 13 residues. The CDR3 bases are TGTGCCAGTAGTTCACAACAGGGATACGAGCAGTACTTC. The encoded protein is CASSSQQGYEQYF.

The table lists this clone with a few counts. The chain has TRBV7-3 and TRBJ2-1; D uncertain. The V gene lost 1 base and the J gene lost 6 bases, with 7 bases spanning the gap. The CDR3 is 13 amino acids. CDR1 is SGHTA, CDR2 FQGTGA, per germline. DNA of the CDR3: TGTGCCAGCAGCTTAAGAGCACGCAATGAGCAGTTCTTC. Amino acids: CASSLRARNEQFF.

The gene calls are TRBV14 and TRBJ1-1, with D perhaps TRBD1 (6 bases). The V gene lost 4 bases and the J gene lost 11 bases, with 17 bases spanning the gap. Germline CDR1 SGHDN, CDR2 FVKESK. This CDR3 is built from 13 residues. The CDR3 here is CASSLLGAPAAFF. The CDR3 DNA follows: TGTGCCAGCAGCCTCCTGGGGGCACCGGCGGCTTTCTTT.

This chain links TRBV4-1 with TRBJ1-3, with 8 positions matching TRBD1. V was clipped by 5 bases and J by 4 bases; unmatched bases: 7. Germline lookup yields CDR1 MGHRA and CDR2 YSYEKL. This CDR3 has 15 residues. DNA of the CDR3: TGCGCCAGCAGCAGCCGACAGGGGACGGGAAACACCATATATTTT. Its protein product is CASSSRQGTGNTIYF.

This chain links TRBV7-9 with TRBJ1-5; tentative D call: TRBD1 (6 bases). CDR3 length: 16 amino acids. The germline gives CDR1 SEHNR, CDR2 FQNEAQ (reference sequence). With 5 bases removed from V and 2 bases from J, the gap between germline ends came to 16 bases. CDR3 sequence reads: CASSQSGGAGNQPQHF. DNA of the CDR3: TGTGCCAGCAGCCAAAGCGGGGGGGCCGGCAATCAGCCCCAGCATTTT. Together with reference TRBV7-9 and TRBJ1-5, the CDR3 gives the full variable domain: DTGVSQNPRHKITKRGQNVTFRCDPISEHNRLYWYRQTLGQGPEFLTYFQNEAQLEKSRLLSDRFSAERPKGSFSTLEIQRTEQGDSAMYLCASSQSGGAGNQPQHFGDGTRLSIL.

The chain has TRBV28 and TRBJ2-4, with TRBD1 identical over 7 bases. The germline V gene encodes CDR1 MDHEN and CDR2 SYDVKM. This CDR3 contains 13 residues. With V trimmed by 6 bases and J by 5 bases, 4 bases remained unmatched. CDR3 protein: CASSRDSQNIQYF. The CDR3 nucleotides are TGTGCCAGCAGCCGGGACAGCCAAAACATTCAGTACTTC.

V and J are TRBV2 and TRBJ1-1; 10 bases fit TRBD1. J lost 6 bases, V lost 8 bases, and 3 bases had no gene match. The CDR3 loop spans 12 amino acids. Germline V gene sequence: CDR1 SNHLY, CDR2 FYNNEI. As DNA, the CDR3 is TGTGCCAGCGGGACAGGGGTGGCTGAAGCTTTCTTT. Its protein product is CASGTGVAEAFF.

V gene TRBV6-4 combines with J gene TRBJ2-2, with D possibly TRBD1 on 6 matching bases. Germline loops: CDR1 MRHNA, CDR2 SNTAGT. Trimming removed 6 bases at V and 1 base at J, with 12 bases between. The CDR3 runs to 15 residues. Here the CDR3 DNA reads TGTGCCAGCAGCCCCGGGACACGGAACACCGGGGAGCTGTTTTTT. Translated, it gives CASSPGTRNTGELFF.

A single count supports this clone. The chain couples TRBV3-1 (or the pseudogene TRBV3-2) to TRBJ2-3, with a tentative D call TRBD2 (5 bases). V was clipped by 0 bases and J by 0 bases, with 16 bases between them. Germline V gene lookup returns CDR1 LGHDT and CDR2 YNNKEL (reference sequence). The CDR3 has 18 residues. The CDR3 DNA reads TGTGCCAGCAGCCAAGATTTTCCTGGAGCGGTAAGCACAGATACGCAGTATTTT. Protein: CASSQDFPGAVSTDTQYF.